The rows below give T cell receptor beta chains drawn from one sample of a study of T cell changes during pregnancy in multiple sclerosis. TCRdb keeps only in-frame clones here, not all; method: immunoSEQ multiplex PCR. The table lists over 30,000 clones, 91% of them singletons, with approximately 4% in the top ten. The sample consisted of CD8+ T cells from peripheral blood mononuclear cells, taken in the second trimester of pregnancy. Receptors were obtained from a female donor in good health, enrolled as a control in a pregnancy study. The CDR3 runs from the conserved cysteine through the conserved F or W. D genes are given only for firm matches. Expanded clones are given a class, and other clones once, few, many or no size at all.

J	size	D	V	CDR3	DNA
TRBJ2-5	.	.	TRBV7-9	CASSRDIHQETQYF	TGTGCCAGCAGCCGCGACATACATCAAGAGACCCAGTACTTC
TRBJ2-1	.	TRBD1	TRBV7-9	CASSLGQGAGEQFF	TGTGCCAGCAGCTTAGGACAGGGGGCGGGTGAGCAGTTCTTC
TRBJ1-2	.	.	TRBV7-9	CASSINQGYGYTF	TGTGCCAGCAGCATCAATCAGGGGTATGGCTACACCTTC
TRBJ2-5	.	TRBD2	TRBV5-6	CASSLFGSGGKRETQYF	TGTGCCAGCAGCTTGTTTGGTAGCGGGGGGAAACGGGAGACCCAGTACTTC
TRBJ1-1	.	TRBD1	TRBV7-2	CASSLLEWTGRSMNTEAFF	TGTGCCAGCAGCTTATTGGAGTGGACAGGGAGGTCCATGAACACTGAAGCTTTCTTT
TRBJ1-2	.	.	TRBV13	CASSLEGRDYGYTF	TGTGCCAGCAGCTTGGAGGGTCGGGACTATGGCTACACCTTC
TRBJ2-3	.	TRBD2	TRBV6-4	CASSDLAGGPRDTQYF	TGTGCCAGCAGTGACTTGGCGGGGGGGCCAAGAGATACGCAGTATTTT
TRBJ2-3	.	.	TRBV9	CASSVDNSGGTDTQYF	TGTGCCAGCAGCGTAGATAACTCGGGCGGGACAGATACGCAGTATTTT
TRBJ2-1	.	.	TRBV27	CASSKGSSYNEQFF	TGTGCCAGCAGTAAAGGGAGCTCCTACAATGAGCAGTTCTTC
TRBJ1-2	.	.	TRBV21-1	CASSKSDRGRRYGYTF	TGTGCCAGCAGCAAATCTGACAGGGGGCGAAGATATGGCTACACCTTC
TRBJ2-1	.	TRBD2	TRBV28	CASSSPGTSGVNEQFF	TGTGCCAGCAGTTCGCCCGGGACTAGCGGGGTAAATGAGCAGTTCTTC
TRBJ1-1	.	.	TRBV29-1	CSHSEQAVNTEAFF	TGCAGCCACTCCGAACAGGCCGTGAACACTGAAGCTTTCTTT
TRBJ1-1	.	TRBD1	TRBV5-1	CASSLAGTRGPVDTEAFF	TGCGCCAGCAGCTTGGCGGGAACCAGGGGGCCTGTGGACACTGAAGCTTTCTTT
TRBJ1-1	.	.	TRBV5-6	CASSLEAGPPAAFF	TGTGCCAGCAGCTTGGAGGCAGGGCCTCCTGCAGCTTTCTTT
TRBJ2-7	.	.	TRBV4-1	CASSQDLPAGSYEQYF	TGCGCCAGCAGCCAAGATCTTCCGGCAGGGTCATACGAGCAGTACTTC
TRBJ2-7	.	TRBD1	TRBV6-5	CASSYLGQKYEQYF	TGTGCCAGCAGTTACTTGGGACAGAAGTACGAGCAGTACTTC
TRBJ1-2	.	TRBD1	TRBV7-9	CASSLGTDLYGYTF	TGTGCCAGCAGCCTAGGGACAGACCTCTATGGCTACACCTTC
TRBJ2-7	.	TRBD1	TRBV2	CASSETGGSYEQYF	TGTGCCAGCAGTGAAACAGGGGGCTCGTACGAGCAGTACTTC
TRBJ2-3	.	.	TRBV6-4	CASRTQGSSTDTQYF	TGTGCCAGCAGGACACAGGGTAGTAGCACAGATACGCAGTATTTT
TRBJ1-5	.	TRBD1	TRBV6-6	CASSYGTAFNQPQHF	TGTGCCAGCAGTTACGGGACAGCTTTCAATCAGCCCCAGCATTTT
TRBJ2-5	.	TRBD1	TRBV27	CASSLTGTGTYQETQYF	TGTGCCAGCAGTTTAACGGGGACAGGGACGTACCAAGAGACCCAGTACTTC
TRBJ1-2	.	.	TRBV9	CASGGTLNYGYTF	TGTGCCAGCGGTGGGACACTTAACTATGGCTACACCTTC
TRBJ2-1	.	.	TRBV7-7	CASSLGGGTDNNEQFF	TGTGCTAGCAGCTTAGGAGGGGGGACAGACAACAATGAGCAGTTCTTC
TRBJ2-7	once	TRBD1	TRBV10-2	CASSDYGQGASYEQYF	TGCGCCAGCAGTGATTATGGACAGGGGGCTTCCTACGAGCAGTACTTC
TRBJ1-1	.	TRBD1	TRBV9	CASSEGQGATEAFF	TGTGCCAGCAGCGAGGGACAGGGGGCCACTGAAGCTTTCTTT
TRBJ2-7	.	TRBD1	TRBV4-2	CASSQDGQGALREQYF	TGTGCCAGCAGCCAGGACGGACAGGGGGCGCTTCGCGAGCAGTACTTC
TRBJ2-3	.	TRBD2	TRBV7-9	CASSLAIAGDIDTQYF	TGTGCCAGCAGCTTAGCAATAGCGGGGGATATAGATACGCAGTATTTT
TRBJ2-1	.	TRBD2	TRBV15	CATSRDSGGADEQFF	TGTGCCACCAGCAGAGATAGCGGGGGGGCCGATGAGCAGTTCTTC
TRBJ2-1	once	.	TRBV7-2	CASRRGPFSYNEQFF	TGTGCCAGCAGGCGGGGGCCCTTCTCCTACAATGAGCAGTTCTTC
TRBJ1-1	.	.	TRBV18	CASSPPVRTEAFF	TGTGCCAGCTCACCACCAGTGAGGACTGAAGCTTTCTTT
TRBJ1-5	.	.	TRBV15	CATSRDEAGGQPQHF	TGTGCCACCAGCAGAGATGAAGCGGGGGGTCAGCCCCAGCATTTT
TRBJ1-5	.	.	TRBV27	CASSLSGQFNQPQHF	TGTGCCAGCAGTTTATCCGGACAGTTTAATCAGCCCCAGCATTTT
TRBJ1-1	.	.	TRBV4-3	CASSEDAGATEAFF	TGCGCCAGCAGCGAAGATGCAGGGGCAACTGAAGCTTTCTTT
TRBJ2-3	.	TRBD2	TRBV7-9	CASSLGRREEGKSTDTQYF	TGTGCCAGCAGCTTAGGAAGGCGGGAGGAGGGAAAGAGCACAGATACGCAGTATTTT
TRBJ1-4	.	.	TRBV13	CASSGGFTEKLFF	TGTGCCAGTTCGGGGGGATTTACTGAAAAACTGTTTTTT
TRBJ2-3	.	TRBD1	TRBV13	CASSADRGTDTQYF	TGTGCCAGCAGCGCAGACAGGGGAACAGATACGCAGTATTTT
TRBJ2-3	.	.	TRBV5-6	CASSWDGAPDTQYF	TGTGCCAGCAGCTGGGATGGGGCGCCAGATACGCAGTATTTT
TRBJ1-2	few	.	TRBV9	CASSETTVSAGGYTF	TGTGCCAGCAGCGAAACCACAGTATCCGCGGGTGGCTACACCTTC
TRBJ2-5	.	.	TRBV14	CASRGGGRETQYF	TGTGCCAGCCGGGGAGGGGGAAGAGAGACCCAGTACTTC
TRBJ2-1	.	.	TRBV6-4	CASSDYPLLAGINNEQFF	TGTGCCAGCAGTGACTACCCACTTCTGGCGGGGATAAACAATGAGCAGTTCTTC
TRBJ1-4	.	TRBD1	TRBV5-1	CASSLTGQVNEKLFF	TGCGCCAGCAGCTTAACAGGACAGGTGAATGAAAAACTGTTTTTT
TRBJ1-1	.	TRBD1	TRBV19	CASTPGQGTHNLWNTEAFF	TGTGCCAGTACCCCGGGACAGGGGACACATAATCTCTGGAACACTGAAGCTTTCTTT
TRBJ2-1	.	TRBD2	TRBV19	CASSWLAVSSYNEQFF	TGTGCCAGTAGCTGGCTAGCGGTAAGCTCCTACAATGAGCAGTTCTTC